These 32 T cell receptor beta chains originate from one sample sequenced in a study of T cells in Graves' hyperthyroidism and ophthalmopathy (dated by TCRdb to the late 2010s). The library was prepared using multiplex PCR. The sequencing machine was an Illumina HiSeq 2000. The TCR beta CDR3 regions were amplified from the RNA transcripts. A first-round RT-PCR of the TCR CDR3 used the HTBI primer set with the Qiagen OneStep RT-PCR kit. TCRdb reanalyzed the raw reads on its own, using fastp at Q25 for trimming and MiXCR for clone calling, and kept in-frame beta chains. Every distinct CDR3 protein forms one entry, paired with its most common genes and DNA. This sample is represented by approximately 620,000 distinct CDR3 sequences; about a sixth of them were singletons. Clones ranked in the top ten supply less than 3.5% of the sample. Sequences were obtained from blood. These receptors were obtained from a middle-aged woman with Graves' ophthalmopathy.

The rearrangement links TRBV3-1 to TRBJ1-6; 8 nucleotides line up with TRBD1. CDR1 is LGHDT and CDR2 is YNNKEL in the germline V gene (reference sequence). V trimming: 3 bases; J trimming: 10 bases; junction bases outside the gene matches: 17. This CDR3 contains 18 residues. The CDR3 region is CASSHWTGSGPQDSPLHF. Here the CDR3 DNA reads TGTGCCAGCAGCCACTGGACAGGGAGTGGCCCCCAAGACTCACCCCTCCACTTT.

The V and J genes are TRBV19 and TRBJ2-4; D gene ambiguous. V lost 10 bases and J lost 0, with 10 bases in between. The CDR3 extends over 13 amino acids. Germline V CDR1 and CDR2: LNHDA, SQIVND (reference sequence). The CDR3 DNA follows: TGTGCCACCCCTAACGGAGCCAAAAACATTCAGTACTTC. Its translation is CATPNGAKNIQYF.

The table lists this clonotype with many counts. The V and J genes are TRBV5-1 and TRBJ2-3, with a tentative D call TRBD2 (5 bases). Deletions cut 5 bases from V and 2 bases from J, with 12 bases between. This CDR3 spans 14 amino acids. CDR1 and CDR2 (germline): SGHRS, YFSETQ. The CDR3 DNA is TGCGCCAGCAGTCTTTCGGGATACACAGATACGCAGTATTTT. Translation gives CASSLSGYTDTQYF.

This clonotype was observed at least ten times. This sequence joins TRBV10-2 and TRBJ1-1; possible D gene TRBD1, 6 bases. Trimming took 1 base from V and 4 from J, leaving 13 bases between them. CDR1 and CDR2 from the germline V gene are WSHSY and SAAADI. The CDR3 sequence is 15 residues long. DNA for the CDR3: TGCGCCAGCAGTGAGTTTGGGGGGCTGGGCACTGAAGCTTTCTTT. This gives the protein CASSEFGGLGTEAFF.

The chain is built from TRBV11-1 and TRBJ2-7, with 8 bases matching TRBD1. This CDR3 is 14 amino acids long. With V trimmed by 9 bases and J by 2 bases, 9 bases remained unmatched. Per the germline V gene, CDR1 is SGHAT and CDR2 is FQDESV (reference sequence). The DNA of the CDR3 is TGTGCCAGTAGTATGGGGACAGGCGCCTACGAGCAGTACTTC. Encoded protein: CASSMGTGAYEQYF.

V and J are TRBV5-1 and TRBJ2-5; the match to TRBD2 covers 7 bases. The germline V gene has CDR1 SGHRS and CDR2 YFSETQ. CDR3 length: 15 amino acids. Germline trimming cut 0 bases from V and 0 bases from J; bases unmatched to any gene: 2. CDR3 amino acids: CASSLDRGDQETQYF. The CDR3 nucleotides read TGCGCCAGCAGCTTGGACCGGGGGGACCAAGAGACCCAGTACTTC.

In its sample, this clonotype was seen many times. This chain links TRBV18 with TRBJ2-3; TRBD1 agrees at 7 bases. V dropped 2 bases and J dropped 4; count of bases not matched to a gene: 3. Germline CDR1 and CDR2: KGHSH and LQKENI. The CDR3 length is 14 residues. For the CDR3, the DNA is TGTGCCAGCTCACCAAGACAGGGCGCAGATACGCAGTATTTT. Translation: CASSPRQGADTQYF.

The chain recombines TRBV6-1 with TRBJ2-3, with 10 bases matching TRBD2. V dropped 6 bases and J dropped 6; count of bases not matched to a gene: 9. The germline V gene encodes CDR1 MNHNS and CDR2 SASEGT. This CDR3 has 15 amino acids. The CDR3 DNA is TGTGCCAGCAGATCAAGCGGGGGGGCCTCGGATACGCAGTATTTT. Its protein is CASRSSGGASDTQYF.

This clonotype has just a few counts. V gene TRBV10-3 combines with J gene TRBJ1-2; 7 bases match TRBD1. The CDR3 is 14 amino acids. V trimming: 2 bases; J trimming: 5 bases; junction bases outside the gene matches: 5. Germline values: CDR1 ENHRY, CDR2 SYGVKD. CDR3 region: CAISERGGSYGYTF. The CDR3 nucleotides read TGTGCCATCAGTGAGAGAGGGGGCAGTTATGGCTACACCTTC.

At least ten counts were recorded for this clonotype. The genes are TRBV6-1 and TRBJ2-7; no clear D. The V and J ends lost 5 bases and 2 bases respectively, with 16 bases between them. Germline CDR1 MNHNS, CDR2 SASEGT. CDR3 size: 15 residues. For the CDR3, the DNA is TGTGCCAGCAGTTACATCCACAGCCCGACCTACGAGCAGTACTTC. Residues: CASSYIHSPTYEQYF.

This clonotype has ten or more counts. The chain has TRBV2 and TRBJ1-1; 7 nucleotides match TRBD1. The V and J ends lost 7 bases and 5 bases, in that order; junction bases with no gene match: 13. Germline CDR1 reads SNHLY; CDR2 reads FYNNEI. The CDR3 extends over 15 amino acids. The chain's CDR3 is CASTRDRARGTEAFF. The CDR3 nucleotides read TGTGCCAGCACCCGTGACAGGGCAAGGGGAACTGAAGCTTTCTTT.

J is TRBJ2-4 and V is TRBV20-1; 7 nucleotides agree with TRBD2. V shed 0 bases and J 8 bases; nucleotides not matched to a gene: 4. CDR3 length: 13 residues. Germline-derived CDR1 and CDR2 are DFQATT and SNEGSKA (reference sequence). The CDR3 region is CSARDPGRDIQYF. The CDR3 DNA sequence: TGCAGTGCTAGAGACCCGGGGAGGGACATTCAGTACTTC.

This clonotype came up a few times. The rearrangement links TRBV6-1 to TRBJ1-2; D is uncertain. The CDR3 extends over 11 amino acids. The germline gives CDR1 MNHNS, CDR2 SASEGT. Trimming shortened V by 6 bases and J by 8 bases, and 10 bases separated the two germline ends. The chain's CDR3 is CASSLTRGYTF. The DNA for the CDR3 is TGTGCCAGCAGCCTCACACGAGGCTACACCTTC.

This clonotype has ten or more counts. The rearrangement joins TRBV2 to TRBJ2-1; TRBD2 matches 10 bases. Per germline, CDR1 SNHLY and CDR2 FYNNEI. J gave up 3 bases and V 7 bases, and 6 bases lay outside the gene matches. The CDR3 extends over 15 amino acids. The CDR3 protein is CASTTGTSDYNEQFF. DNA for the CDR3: TGTGCCAGCACCACCGGGACTAGCGACTACAATGAGCAGTTCTTC. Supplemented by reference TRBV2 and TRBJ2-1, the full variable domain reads EPEVTQTPSHQVTQMGQEVILRCVPISNHLYFYWYRQILGQKVEFLVSFYNNEISEKSEIFDDQFSVERPDGSNFTLKIRSTKLEDSAMYFCASTTGTSDYNEQFFGPGTRLTVL.

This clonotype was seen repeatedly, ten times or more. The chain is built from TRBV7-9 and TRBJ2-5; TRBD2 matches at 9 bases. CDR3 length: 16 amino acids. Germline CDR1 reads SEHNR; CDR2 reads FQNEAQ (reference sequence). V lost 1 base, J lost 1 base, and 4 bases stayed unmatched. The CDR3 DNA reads TGTGCCAGCAGCTTAGGAAATAGCGGGGGCCAAGAGACCCAGTACTTC. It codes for CASSLGNSGGQETQYF.

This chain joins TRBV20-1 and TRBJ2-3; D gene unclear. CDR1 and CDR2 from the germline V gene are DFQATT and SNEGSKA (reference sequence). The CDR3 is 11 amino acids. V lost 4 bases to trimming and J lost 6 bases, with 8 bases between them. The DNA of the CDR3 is TGCAGTGCTATGAGCTACGATACGCAGTATTTT. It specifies CSAMSYDTQYF.

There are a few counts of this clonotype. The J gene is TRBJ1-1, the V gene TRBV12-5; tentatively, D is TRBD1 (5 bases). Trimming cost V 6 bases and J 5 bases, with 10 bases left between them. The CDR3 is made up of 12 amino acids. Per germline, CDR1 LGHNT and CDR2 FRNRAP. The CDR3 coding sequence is TGTGCTAGTGGCCTAGAGGGGACTGAAGCTTTCTTT. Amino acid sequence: CASGLEGTEAFF.

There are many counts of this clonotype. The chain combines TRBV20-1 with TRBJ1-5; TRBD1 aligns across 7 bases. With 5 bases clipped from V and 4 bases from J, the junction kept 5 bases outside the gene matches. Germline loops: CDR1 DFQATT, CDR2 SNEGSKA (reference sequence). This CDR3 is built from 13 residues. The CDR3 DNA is TGCAGTGCTGGAACAGGGGATAATCAGCCCCAGCATTTT. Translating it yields CSAGTGDNQPQHF.

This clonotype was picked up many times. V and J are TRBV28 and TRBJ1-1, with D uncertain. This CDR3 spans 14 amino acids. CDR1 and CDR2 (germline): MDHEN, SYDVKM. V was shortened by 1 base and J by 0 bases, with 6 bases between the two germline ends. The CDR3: CASSLYTMNTEAFF. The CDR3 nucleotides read TGTGCCAGCAGTTTATATACCATGAACACTGAAGCTTTCTTT.

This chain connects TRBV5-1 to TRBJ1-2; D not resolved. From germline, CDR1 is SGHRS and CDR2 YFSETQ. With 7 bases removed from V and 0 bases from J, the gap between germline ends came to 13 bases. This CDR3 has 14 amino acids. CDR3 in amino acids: CASRMTLSNYGYTF. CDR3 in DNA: TGCGCCAGCCGGATGACACTCTCTAACTATGGCTACACCTTC. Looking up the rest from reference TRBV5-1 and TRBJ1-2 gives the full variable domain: KAGVTQTPRYLIKTRGQQVTLSCSPISGHRSVSWYQQTPGQGLQFLFEYFSETQRNKGNFPGRFSGRQFSNSRSEMNVSTLELGDSALYLCASRMTLSNYGYTFGSGTRLTVV.

The DNA of the CDR3 is TGCAGTGCTATAGATACTAGCGGGAGGTTCCCCCCCTACGAGCAGTACTTC. It is translated as CSAIDTSGRFPPYEQYF. This chain uses TRBV20-1 with TRBJ2-7; 12 bases line up with TRBD2. V was pared by 4 bases and J by 2 bases, with 12 bases of the junction left unmatched. In germline, CDR1 is DFQATT, CDR2 SNEGSKA (reference sequence). CDR3 length: 17 amino acids.

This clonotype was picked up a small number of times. CDR3 DNA: TGCAGTGCTAGAGATCTCACAGGGGGCAATCAGCCCCAGCATTTT. Encoded protein: CSARDLTGGNQPQHF. V usage is TRBV20-1 and J usage is TRBJ1-5, with 7 bases fitting TRBD1. The V gene's germline CDR1 is DFQATT and CDR2 SNEGSKA (reference sequence). After removal of 0 bases from V and 2 bases from J, the junction contained 4 bases not matched to a gene. This CDR3 contains 15 residues.

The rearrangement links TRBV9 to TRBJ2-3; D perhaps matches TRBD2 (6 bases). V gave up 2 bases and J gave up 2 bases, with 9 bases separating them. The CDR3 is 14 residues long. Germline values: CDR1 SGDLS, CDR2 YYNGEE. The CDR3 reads CASSVSGVTDTQYF. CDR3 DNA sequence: TGTGCCAGCAGCGTGTCGGGGGTCACAGATACGCAGTATTTT.

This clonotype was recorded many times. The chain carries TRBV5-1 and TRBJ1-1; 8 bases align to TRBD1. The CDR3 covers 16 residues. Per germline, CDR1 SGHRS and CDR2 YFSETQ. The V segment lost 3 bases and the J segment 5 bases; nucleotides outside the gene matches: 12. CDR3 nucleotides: TGCGCCAGCAGCTGGACGATTCAGGGGGCAGGGACTGAAGCTTTCTTT. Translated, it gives CASSWTIQGAGTEAFF.

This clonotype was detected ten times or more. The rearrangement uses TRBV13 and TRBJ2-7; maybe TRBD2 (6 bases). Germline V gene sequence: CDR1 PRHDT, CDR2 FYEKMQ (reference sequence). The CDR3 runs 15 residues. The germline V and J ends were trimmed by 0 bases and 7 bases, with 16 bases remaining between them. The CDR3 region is CASSLGSLTAGEQYF. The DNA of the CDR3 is TGTGCCAGCAGCTTAGGCTCACTTACGGCGGGAGAGCAGTACTTC.

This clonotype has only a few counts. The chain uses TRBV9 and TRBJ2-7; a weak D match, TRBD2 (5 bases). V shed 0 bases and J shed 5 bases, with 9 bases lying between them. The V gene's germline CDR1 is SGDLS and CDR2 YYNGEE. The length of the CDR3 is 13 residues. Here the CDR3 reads CASSVGSGNEQYF. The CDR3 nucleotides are TGTGCCAGCAGCGTAGGGTCCGGGAACGAGCAGTACTTC.

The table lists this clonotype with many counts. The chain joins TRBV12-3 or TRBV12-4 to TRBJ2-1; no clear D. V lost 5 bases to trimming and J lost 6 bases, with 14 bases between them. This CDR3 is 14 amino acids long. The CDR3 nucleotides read TGTGCCAGCAGTAGAACAGAAATGGCCAATGAGCAGTTCTTC. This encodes CASSRTEMANEQFF.

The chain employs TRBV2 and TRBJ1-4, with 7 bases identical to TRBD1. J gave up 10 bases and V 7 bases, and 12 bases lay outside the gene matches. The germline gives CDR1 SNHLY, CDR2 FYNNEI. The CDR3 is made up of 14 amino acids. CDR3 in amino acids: CASTLGQPLPKLFF. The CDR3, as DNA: TGTGCCAGCACCCTGGGACAGCCTCTTCCAAAACTGTTTTTT.

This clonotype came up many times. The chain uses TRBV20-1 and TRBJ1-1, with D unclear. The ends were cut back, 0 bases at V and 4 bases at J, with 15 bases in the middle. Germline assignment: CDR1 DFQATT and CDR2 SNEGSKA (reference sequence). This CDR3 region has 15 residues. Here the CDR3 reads CSARDQGRMSTEAFF. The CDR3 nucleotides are TGCAGTGCTAGAGATCAAGGCAGAATGAGCACTGAAGCTTTCTTT.

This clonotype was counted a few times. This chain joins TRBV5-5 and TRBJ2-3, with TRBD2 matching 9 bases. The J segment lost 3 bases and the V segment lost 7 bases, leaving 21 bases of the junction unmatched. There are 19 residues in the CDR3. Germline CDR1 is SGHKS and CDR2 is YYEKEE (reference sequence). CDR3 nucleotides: TGTGCCAGCTTCCCGAGGCCCGCGGTAGCGGGAGTGGGTACAGATACGCAGTATTTT. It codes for CASFPRPAVAGVGTDTQYF.

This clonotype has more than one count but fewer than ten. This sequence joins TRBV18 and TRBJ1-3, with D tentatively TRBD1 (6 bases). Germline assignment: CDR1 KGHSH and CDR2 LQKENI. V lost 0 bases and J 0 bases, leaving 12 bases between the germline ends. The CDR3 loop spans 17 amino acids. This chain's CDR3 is CASSPPGQSGSGNTIYF. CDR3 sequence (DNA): TGTGCCAGCTCACCACCGGGACAATCGGGCTCTGGAAACACCATATATTTT.

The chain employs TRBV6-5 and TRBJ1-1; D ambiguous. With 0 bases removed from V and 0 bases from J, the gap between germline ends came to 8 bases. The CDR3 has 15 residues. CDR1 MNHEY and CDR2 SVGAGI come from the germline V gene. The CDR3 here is CASSYSKRVNTEAFF. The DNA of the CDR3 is TGTGCCAGCAGTTACTCGAAACGGGTGAACACTGAAGCTTTCTTT.